A selection of T cell receptor beta chains follows, all from one sample in a study of shared clonotypes between healthy human individuals. The method was immunoSEQ multiplex PCR; TCRdb's version includes in-frame clones alone and lacks a portion of them. The profile shows millions of clones, 95% of them singletons. Input material: naive CD4+ T cells sorted from blood. Every receptor here comes from a man in his late teens or twenties in good health. The CDR3 runs from the conserved cysteine through the conserved F or W. Each record gives: V gene, J gene, D gene, clone size, CDR3 DNA, CDR3 protein. A D gene is named only where the DNA matches it firmly. The size field is filled for only some rows; it gives once, few, many or a size class.

>TRBV7-2|TRBJ1-2|.|.
TGTGCCAGCAGCTTAGGTGACGGCTACACCTTC
CASSLGDGYTF
>TRBV4-3|TRBJ2-3|.|.
TGCGCCAGCAGCCAAATAGGGAGCACAGATACGCAGTATTTT
CASSQIGSTDTQYF
>TRBV15|TRBJ2-5|TRBD2|few
TGTGCCACCAGCGGACTACCTAGCGGGAGCACCCCAGAGACCCAGTACTTC
CATSGLPSGSTPETQYF
>TRBV6-1|TRBJ2-7|.|.
TGTGCCAGCAGTGAAGTCCGGGATTCCTCCGAGCAGTACTTC
CASSEVRDSSEQYF
>TRBV4-3|TRBJ2-2|.|.
TGCGCCAGCAGCCAAGAGTTGGTAAAGGGAGCGAACACCGGGGAGCTGTTTTTT
CASSQELVKGANTGELFF
>TRBV11-3|TRBJ2-7|TRBD1|.
TGTGCCAGCAGCGCAACCGGGACAGGTAACATCGAGCAGTACTTC
CASSATGTGNIEQYF
>TRBV10-3|TRBJ1-5|.|.
TGTGCCATCAGGGGAGACCAAGGGCCCCAGCATTTT
CAIRGDQGPQHF
>TRBV5-3|TRBJ1-1|.|.
TGTGCCAGAACCCCAGGGTCGGGGACCGAAGCTTTCTTT
CARTPGSGTEAFF
>TRBV2|TRBJ1-1|.|.
TGTGCCAGCAGACAGCTCATGAACACTGAAGCTTTCTTT
CASRQLMNTEAFF
>TRBV28|TRBJ1-2|.|.
TGTGCCAGCAGTTTACAGACAAGCGGCTACACCTTC
CASSLQTSGYTF
>TRBV18|TRBJ1-1|.|.
TGTGCCAGCTTGGGACCGAACACTGAAGCTTTCTTT
CASLGPNTEAFF
>TRBV6-6|TRBJ1-2|TRBD1|.
TGTGCCAGCAGTTTGACAGGGAATAAGGGCTACACCTTC
CASSLTGNKGYTF
>TRBV2|TRBJ1-3|TRBD1|.
TGTGCCAGCAGGGACCTGGGACAGAGGAACACCATATATTTT
CASRDLGQRNTIYF
>TRBV9|TRBJ2-7|TRBD2|.
TGTGCCAGCAGCGCAGGACTAGCGGGGGGGCCCTGGAGCGAGCAGTACTTC
CASSAGLAGGPWSEQYF
>TRBV5-6|TRBJ2-7|TRBD1|.
TGTGCCAGCAGACTCTCCGGGACAGGGACTTACGAGCAGTACTTC
CASRLSGTGTYEQYF
>TRBV28|TRBJ2-7|.|.
TGTGCCAGCAGCTCTGCGGCTGGCGAGCAGTACTTC
CASSSAAGEQYF
>TRBV2|TRBJ1-4|.|.
TGTGCCAGCAGCGGGGTACTTAATGAAAAACTGTTTTTT
CASSGVLNEKLFF
>TRBV4-2|TRBJ2-1|TRBD2|.
TGTGCCAGCAGCCAAGAGAGCGGGGGGCAATCCTACAATGAGCAGTTCTTC
CASSQESGGQSYNEQFF
>TRBV4-2|TRBJ2-2|TRBD2|.
TGTGCCAGCAGCCAAGATAGGACTAGAAGTTCTCACGGGGAGCTGTTTTTT
CASSQDRTRSSHGELFF
>TRBV7-2|TRBJ2-7|TRBD2|once
TGTGCCAGCAGCTTAGGTGGTGTGGGAGGGGTTTACGAGCAGTACTTC
CASSLGGVGGVYEQYF
>TRBV10-1|TRBJ1-1|.|.
TGCGCCAGCAGTTCACGGGTGAACACTGAAGCTTTCTTT
CASSSRVNTEAFF
>TRBV7-2|TRBJ1-5|.|.
TGTGCCAGCAGCTATCAAGGGAGGGTCAGCAATCAGCCCCAGCATTTT
CASSYQGRVSNQPQHF
>TRBV27|TRBJ2-4|.|.
TGTGCCAGCAGTTTATCTGGTTGGGCCAAAAACATTCAGTACTTC
CASSLSGWAKNIQYF
>TRBV30|TRBJ2-7|.|.
TGTGCCTGGAGTGATGAGGGGTACGAGCAGTACTTC
CAWSDEGYEQYF
>TRBV10-2|TRBJ2-7|.|.
TGCGCCAGCAGTGAAAGGGGGGGCAGGGCCGTCGAGCAGTACTTC
CASSERGGRAVEQYF
>TRBV19|TRBJ1-5|TRBD1|.
TGTGCCAGTAGTGCATCTAAGACAGGGAGCAGTCAGCCCCAGCATTTT
CASSASKTGSSQPQHF
>TRBV10-3|TRBJ1-1|.|.
TGTGCCATAAGAGAGACAGTCACATCACGGACTGAAGCTTTCTTT
CAIRETVTSRTEAFF
>TRBV6-6|TRBJ2-5|.|.
TGTGCCAGCAGTTACAGGGTCGGGGAGACCCAGTACTTC
CASSYRVGETQYF